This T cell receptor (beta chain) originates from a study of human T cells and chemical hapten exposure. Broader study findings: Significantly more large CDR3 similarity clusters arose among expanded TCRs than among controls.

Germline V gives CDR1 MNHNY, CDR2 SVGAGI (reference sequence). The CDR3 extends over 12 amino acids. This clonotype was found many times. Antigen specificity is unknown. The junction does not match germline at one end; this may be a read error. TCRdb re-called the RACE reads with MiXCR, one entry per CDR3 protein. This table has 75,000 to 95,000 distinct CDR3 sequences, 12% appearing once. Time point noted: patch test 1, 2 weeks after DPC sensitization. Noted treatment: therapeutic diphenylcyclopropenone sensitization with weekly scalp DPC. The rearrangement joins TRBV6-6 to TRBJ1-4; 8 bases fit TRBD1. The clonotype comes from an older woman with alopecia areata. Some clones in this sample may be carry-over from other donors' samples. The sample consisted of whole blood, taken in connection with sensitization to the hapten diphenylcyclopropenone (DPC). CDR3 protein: CASSPRTGSLLF. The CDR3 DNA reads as TGTGCCAGCAGTCCAAGGACAGGGAGCCTCCTTTTT.